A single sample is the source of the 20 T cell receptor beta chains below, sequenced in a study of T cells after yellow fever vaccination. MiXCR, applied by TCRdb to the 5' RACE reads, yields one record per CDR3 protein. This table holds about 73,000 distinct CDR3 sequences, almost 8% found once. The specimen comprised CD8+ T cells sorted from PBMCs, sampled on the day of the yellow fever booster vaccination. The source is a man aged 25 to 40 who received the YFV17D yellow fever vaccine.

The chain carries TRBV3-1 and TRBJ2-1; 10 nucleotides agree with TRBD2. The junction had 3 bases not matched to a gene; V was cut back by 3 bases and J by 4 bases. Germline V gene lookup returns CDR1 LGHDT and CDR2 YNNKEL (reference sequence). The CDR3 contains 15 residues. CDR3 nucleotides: TGTGCCAGCAGCCATGGACTAGCGGTGTACAATGAGCAGTTCTTC. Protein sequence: CASSHGLAVYNEQFF.

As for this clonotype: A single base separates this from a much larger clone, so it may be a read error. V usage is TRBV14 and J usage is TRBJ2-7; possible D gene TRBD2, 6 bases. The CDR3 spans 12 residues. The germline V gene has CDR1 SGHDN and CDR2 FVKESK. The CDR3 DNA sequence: TGTGCCTGCAGCCAACTAGCTTACGAGCAGTACTTC. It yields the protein CACSQLAYEQYF.

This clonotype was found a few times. The CDR3 nucleotides are TGTGCCAGCAGTTACGAAAAAGGTTTCTACGAGCAGTACTTC. Amino acid sequence: CASSYEKGFYEQYF. This chain links TRBV6-2 or TRBV6-3 with TRBJ2-7; D uncertain. The V gene's germline CDR1 is MNHEY and CDR2 SVGEGT. This CDR3 contains 14 residues. V was pared by 2 bases and J by 3 bases, with 11 bases between.

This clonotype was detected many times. CDR3 loop: CASSLGQSNTEAFF. CDR3 in DNA: TGTGCCAGCAGCTTAGGGCAGTCGAACACTGAAGCTTTCTTT. The J gene is TRBJ1-1, the V gene TRBV7-6; the D is unclear. Germline V gene sequence: CDR1 SGHVS, CDR2 FNYEAQ. V was shortened by 1 base and J by 1 base, with 7 bases between the two germline ends. The CDR3 extends over 14 amino acids.

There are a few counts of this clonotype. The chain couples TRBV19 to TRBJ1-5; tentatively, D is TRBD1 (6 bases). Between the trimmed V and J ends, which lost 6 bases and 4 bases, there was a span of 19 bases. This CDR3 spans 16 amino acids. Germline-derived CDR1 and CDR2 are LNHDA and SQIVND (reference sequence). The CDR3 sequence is CASSLSSSGANQPQHF. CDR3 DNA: TGTGCCAGTAGCCTCTCAAGTTCGGGGGCAAATCAGCCCCAGCATTTT.

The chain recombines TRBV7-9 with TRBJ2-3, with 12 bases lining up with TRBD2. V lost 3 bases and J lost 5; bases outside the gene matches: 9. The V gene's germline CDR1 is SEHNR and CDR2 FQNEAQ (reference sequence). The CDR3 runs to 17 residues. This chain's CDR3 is CASSFPPRTSGIDTQYF. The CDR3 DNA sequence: TGTGCCAGCAGCTTCCCCCCGCGGACTAGCGGGATAGATACGCAGTATTTT.

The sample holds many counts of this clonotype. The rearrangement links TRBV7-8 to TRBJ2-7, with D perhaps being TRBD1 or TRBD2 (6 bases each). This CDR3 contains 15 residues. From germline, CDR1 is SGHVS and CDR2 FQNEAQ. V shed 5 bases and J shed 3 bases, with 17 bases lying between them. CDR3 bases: TGTGCCAGCAGCCCCCGTCGCGGGACAAACTACGAGCAGTACTTC. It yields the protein CASSPRRGTNYEQYF. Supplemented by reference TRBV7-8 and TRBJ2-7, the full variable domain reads GAGVSQSPRYKVAKRGQDVALRCDPISGHVSLFWYQQALGQGPEFLTYFQNEAQLDKSGLPSDRFFAERPEGSVSTLKIQRTQQEDSAVYLCASSPRRGTNYEQYFGPGTRLTVT.

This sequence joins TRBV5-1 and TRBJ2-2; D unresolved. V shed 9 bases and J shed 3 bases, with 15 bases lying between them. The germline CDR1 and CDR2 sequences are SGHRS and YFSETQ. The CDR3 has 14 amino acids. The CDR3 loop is CATSGSEDTGELFF. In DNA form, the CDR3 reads TGCGCCACCTCAGGTTCTGAGGACACCGGGGAGCTGTTTTTT.

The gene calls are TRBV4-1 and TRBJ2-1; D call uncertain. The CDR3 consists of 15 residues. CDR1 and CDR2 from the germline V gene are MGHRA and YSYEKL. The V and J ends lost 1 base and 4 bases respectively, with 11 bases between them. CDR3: CASSQALGSYNEQFF. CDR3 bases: TGCGCCAGCAGCCAAGCCCTAGGCAGTTACAATGAGCAGTTCTTC.

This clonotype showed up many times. CDR3 protein: CASSTPRNNEQFF. The CDR3 region has the DNA TGTGCCAGCAGTACCCCACGCAACAATGAGCAGTTCTTC. The rearrangement joins TRBV28 to TRBJ2-1, with D uncertain. The CDR3 sequence is 13 residues long. Looked up from germline, CDR1 is MDHEN and CDR2 is SYDVKM. Trimming took off 5 bases at V and 5 bases at J, with 10 bases between the two ends.

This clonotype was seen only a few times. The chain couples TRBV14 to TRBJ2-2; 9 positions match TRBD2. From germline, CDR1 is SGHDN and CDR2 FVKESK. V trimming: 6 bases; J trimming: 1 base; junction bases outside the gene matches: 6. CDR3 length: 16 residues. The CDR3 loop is CASSPLAGLNTGELFF. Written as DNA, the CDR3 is TGTGCCAGCAGTCCACTAGCGGGCTTGAACACCGGGGAGCTGTTTTTT.

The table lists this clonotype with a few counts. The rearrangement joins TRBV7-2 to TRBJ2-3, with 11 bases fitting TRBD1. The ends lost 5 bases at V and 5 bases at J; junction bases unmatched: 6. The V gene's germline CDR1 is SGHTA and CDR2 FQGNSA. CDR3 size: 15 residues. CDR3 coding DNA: TGTGCCAGCAGCCTCGGGACAGGGGGGGAAGATACGCAGTATTTT. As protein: CASSLGTGGEDTQYF.

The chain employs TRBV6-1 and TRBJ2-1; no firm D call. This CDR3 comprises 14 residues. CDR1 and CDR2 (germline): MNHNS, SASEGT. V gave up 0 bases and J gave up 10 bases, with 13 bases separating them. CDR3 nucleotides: TGTGCCAGCAGTGAAGCGAACTATGCACAAGAGCAGTTCTTC. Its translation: CASSEANYAQEQFF.

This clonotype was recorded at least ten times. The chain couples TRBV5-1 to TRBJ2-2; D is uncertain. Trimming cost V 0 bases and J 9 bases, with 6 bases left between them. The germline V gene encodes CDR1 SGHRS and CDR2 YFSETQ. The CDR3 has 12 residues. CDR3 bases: TGCGCCAGCAGCTTGGGGGCAAGGGAGCTGTTTTTT. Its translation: CASSLGARELFF.

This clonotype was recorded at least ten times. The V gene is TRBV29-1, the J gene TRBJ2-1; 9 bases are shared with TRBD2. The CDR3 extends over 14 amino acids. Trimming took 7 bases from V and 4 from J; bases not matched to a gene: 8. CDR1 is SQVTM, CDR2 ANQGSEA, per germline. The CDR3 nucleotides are TGCAGCGCCAACCTAGCGGGAACTTACAATGAGCAGTTCTTC. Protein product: CSANLAGTYNEQFF.

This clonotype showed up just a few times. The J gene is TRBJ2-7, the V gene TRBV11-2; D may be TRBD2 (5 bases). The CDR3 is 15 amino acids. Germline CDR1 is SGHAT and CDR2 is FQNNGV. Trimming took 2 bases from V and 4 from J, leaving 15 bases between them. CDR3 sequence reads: CASSLMFGEIYEQYF. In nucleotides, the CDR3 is TGTGCCAGCAGCTTAATGTTTGGGGAGATATACGAGCAGTACTTC.

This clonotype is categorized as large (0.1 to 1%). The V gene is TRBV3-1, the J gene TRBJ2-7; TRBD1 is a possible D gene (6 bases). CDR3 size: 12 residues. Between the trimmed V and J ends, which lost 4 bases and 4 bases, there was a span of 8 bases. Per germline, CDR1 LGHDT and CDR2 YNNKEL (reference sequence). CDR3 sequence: CASSPTGYEQYF. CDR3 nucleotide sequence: TGTGCCAGCAGCCCTACAGGGTACGAGCAGTACTTC.

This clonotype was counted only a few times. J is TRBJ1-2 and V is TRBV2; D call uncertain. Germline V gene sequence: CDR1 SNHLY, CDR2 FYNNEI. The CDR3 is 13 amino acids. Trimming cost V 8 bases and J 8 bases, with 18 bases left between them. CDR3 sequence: CASAYSPPGGYTF. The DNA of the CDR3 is TGTGCCAGCGCGTACAGCCCACCGGGAGGCTACACCTTC.

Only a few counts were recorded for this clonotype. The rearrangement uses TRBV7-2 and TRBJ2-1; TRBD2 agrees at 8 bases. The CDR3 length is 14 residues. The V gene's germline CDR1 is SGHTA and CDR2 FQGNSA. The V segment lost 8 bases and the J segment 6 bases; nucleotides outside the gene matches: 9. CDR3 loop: CASWAGGSLNEQFF. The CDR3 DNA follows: TGTGCCAGCTGGGCGGGAGGATCCCTCAATGAGCAGTTCTTC.

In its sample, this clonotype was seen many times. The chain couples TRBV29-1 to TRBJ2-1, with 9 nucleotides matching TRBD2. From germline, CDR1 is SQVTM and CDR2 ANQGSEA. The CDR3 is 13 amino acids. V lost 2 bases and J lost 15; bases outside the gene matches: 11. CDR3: CSVEFSGREGRFF. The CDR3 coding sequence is TGCAGCGTTGAATTTTCTGGGCGGGAGGGCCGGTTCTTC.